These T cell receptor beta chains were read from a single sample in a study of blood T cell repertoires in COVID-19. Only in-frame clones appear in the TCRdb table, and some are missing; sequencing was by immunoSEQ multiplex PCR. The sample contains around 68,000 clones, approximately 80% of which appear only once. What was sequenced was peripheral blood. These TCRs come from a man older than 75 with active COVID-19. Both conserved end residues are trimmed from each CDR3. Clone size is given for some rows only: seen once, a few or many times, or a class if the clone is expanded.

10,TRBV19,medium-sized,TRBJ2-1,ASSMTGNEQF
15,TRBV7-9,.,TRBJ2-2,ASSPKGQFFYTGELF
11,TRBV19,once,TRBJ1-2,ASSDGVNYGYT
15,TRBV4-3,.,TRBJ2-4,ASSQERSRGVKNIQY
13,TRBV6-5,.,TRBJ2-6,ASRGGGSGANVLT
16,TRBV9,few,TRBJ2-3,ASSVRGLAGASTDTQY
14,TRBV6-2/TRBV6-3,few,TRBJ2-7,ASSYDPGQGFYEQY
11,TRBV6-2/TRBV6-3,.,TRBJ2-4,ASSLNSKNIQY
14,TRBV7-9,.,TRBJ1-2,ASSSSGTNFYGGYT
12,TRBV3-1/TRBV3-2,.,TRBJ2-5,ASSQGTVGETQY
14,TRBV3-1/TRBV3-2,.,TRBJ2-4,ASSQGDSLLMSIQY
11,TRBV28,.,TRBJ1-2,ASSEGQEYGYT
12,TRBV5-4,.,TRBJ1-1,ASFPQGENTEAF